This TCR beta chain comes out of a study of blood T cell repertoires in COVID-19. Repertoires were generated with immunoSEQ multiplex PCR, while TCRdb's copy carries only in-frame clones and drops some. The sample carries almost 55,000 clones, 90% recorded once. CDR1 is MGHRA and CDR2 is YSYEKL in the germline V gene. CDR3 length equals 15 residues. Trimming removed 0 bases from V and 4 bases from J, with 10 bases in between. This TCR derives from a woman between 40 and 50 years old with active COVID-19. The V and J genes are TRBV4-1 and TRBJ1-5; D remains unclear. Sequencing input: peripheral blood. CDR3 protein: CASSQETGGNQPQHF. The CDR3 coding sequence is TGCGCCAGCAGCCAAGAAACCGGAGGTAATCAGCCCCAGCATTTT.